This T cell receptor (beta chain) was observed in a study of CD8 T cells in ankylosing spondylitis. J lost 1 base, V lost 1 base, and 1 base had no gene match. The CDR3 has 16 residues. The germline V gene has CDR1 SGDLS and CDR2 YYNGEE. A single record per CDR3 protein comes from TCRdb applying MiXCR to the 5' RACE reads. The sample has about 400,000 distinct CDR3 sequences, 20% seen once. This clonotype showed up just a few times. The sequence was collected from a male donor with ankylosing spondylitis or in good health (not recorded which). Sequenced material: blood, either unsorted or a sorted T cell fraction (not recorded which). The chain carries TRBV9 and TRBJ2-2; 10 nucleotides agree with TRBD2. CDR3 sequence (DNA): TGTGCCAGCAGCGTACCTAGCGGGGGGAACACCGGGGAGCTGTTTTTT. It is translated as CASSVPSGGNTGELFF.